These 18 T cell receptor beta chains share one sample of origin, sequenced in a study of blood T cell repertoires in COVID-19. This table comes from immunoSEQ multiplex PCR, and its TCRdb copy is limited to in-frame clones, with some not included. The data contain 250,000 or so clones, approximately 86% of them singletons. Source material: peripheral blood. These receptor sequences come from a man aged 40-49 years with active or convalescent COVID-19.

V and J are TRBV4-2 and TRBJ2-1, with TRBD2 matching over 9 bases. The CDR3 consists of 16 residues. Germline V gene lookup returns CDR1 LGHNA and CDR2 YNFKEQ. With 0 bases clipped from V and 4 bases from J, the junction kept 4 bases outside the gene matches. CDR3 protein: CASSQDLAGAYNEQFF. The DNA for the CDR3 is TGTGCCAGCAGCCAAGATTTAGCGGGGGCTTACAATGAGCAGTTCTTC.

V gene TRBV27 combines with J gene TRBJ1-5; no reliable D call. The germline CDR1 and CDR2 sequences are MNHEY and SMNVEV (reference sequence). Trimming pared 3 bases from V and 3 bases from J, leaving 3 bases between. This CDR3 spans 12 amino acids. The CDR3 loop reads CASSFYNQPQHF. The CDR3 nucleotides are TGTGCCAGCAGTTTCTACAATCAGCCCCAGCATTTT.

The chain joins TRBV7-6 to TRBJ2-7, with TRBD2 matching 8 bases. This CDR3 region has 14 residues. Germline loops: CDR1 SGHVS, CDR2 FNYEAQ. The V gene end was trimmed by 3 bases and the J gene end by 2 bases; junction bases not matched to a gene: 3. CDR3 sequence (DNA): TGTGCCAGCAGCTTTAGCGGGGACGCCTACGAGCAGTACTTC. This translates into CASSFSGDAYEQYF. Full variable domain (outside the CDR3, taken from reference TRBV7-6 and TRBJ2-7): GAGVSQSPRYKVTKRGQDVALRCDPISGHVSLYWYRQALGQGPEFLTYFNYEAQQDKSGLPNDRFSAERPEGSISTLTIQRTEQRDSAMYRCASSFSGDAYEQYFGPGTRLTVT.

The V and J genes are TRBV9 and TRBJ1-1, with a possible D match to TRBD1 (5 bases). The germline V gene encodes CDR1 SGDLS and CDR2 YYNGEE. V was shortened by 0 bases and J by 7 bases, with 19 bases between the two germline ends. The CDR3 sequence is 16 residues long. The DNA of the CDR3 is TGTGCCAGCAGCGTAGGAAGCCGGCTGAGTCAGGGTGAAGCTTTCTTT. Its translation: CASSVGSRLSQGEAFF.

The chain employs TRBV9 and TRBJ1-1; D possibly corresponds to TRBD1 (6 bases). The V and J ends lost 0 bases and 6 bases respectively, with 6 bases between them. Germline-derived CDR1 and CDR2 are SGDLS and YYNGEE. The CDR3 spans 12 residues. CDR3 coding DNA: TGTGCCAGCAGCGTAGGGGGGCCTGAAGCTTTCTTT. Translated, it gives CASSVGGPEAFF. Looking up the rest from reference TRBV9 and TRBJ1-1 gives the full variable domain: DSGVTQTPKHLITATGQRVTLRCSPRSGDLSVYWYQQSLDQGLQFLIQYYNGEERAKGNILERFSAQQFPDLHSELNLSSLELGDSALYFCASSVGGPEAFFGQGTRLTVV.

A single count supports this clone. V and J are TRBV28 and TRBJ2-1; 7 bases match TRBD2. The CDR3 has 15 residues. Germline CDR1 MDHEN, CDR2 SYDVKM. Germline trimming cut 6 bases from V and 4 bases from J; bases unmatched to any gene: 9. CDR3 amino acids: CASSSSGGKYNEQFF. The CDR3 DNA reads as TGTGCCAGCAGCTCTTCCGGGGGGAAGTACAATGAGCAGTTCTTC.

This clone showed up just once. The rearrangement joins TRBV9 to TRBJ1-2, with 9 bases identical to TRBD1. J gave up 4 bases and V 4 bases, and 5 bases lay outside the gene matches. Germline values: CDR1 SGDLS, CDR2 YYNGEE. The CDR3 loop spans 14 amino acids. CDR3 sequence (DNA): TGTGCCAGCAGCACCCCGACAGGGGGCTATGGCTACACCTTC. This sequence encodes CASSTPTGGYGYTF.

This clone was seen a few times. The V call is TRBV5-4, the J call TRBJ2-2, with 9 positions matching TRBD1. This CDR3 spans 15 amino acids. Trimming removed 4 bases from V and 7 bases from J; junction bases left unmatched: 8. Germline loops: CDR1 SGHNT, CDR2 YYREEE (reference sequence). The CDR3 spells CASSAGQGLNGELFF. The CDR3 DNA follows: TGTGCCAGCAGCGCCGGACAGGGGCTCAACGGGGAGCTGTTTTTT.

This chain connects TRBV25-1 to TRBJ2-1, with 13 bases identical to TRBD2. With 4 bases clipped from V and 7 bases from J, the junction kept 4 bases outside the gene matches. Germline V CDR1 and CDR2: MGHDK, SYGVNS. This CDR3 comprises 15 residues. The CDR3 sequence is CASSALGLAGNEQFF. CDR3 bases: TGTGCCAGCAGTGCTCTGGGACTAGCGGGGAATGAGCAGTTCTTC.

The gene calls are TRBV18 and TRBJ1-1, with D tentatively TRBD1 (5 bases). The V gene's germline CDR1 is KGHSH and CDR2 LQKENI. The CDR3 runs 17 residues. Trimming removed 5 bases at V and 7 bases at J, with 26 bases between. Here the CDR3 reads CASSERIGRVESDEAFF. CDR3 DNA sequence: TGTGCCAGCTCAGAAAGGATAGGCAGGGTCGAATCGGATGAAGCTTTCTTT.

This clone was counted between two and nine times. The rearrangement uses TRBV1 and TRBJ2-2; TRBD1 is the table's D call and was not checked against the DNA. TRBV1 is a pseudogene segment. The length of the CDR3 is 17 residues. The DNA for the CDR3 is TGCACCAGCAGCCAACCGGGACAGCGAACGAACACCGGGGAGCTGTTTTTT. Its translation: CTSSQPGQRTNTGELFF.

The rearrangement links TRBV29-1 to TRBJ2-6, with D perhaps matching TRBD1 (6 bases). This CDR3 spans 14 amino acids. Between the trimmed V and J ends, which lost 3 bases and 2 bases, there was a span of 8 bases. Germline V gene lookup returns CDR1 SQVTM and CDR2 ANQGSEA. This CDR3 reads CSVDPGAGANVLTF. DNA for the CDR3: TGCAGCGTTGATCCAGGGGCTGGGGCCAACGTCCTGACTTTC. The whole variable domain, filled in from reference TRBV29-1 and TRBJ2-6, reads SAVISQKPSRDICQRGTSLTIQCQVDSQVTMMFWYRQQPGQSLTLIATANQGSEATYESGFVIDKFPISRPNLTFSTLTVSNMSPEDSSIYLCSVDPGAGANVLTFGAGSRLTVL.

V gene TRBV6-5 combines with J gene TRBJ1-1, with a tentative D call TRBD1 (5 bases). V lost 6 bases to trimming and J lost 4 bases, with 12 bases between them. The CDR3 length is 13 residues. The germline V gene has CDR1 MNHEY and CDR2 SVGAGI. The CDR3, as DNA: TGTGCCAGCAGCCTGGGGACTGCCACTGAAGCTTTCTTT. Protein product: CASSLGTATEAFF.

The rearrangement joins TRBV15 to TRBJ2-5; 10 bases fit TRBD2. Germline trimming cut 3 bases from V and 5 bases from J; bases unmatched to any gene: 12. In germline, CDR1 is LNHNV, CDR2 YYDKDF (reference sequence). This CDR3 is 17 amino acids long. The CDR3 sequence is CATSRGGAGGPTETQYF. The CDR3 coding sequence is TGTGCCACCAGCAGGGGGGGAGCGGGAGGGCCCACCGAGACCCAGTACTTC. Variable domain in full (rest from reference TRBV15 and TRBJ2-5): DAMVIQNPRYQVTQFGKPVTLSCSQTLNHNVMYWYQQKSSQAPKLLFHYYDKDFNNEADTPDNFQSRRPNTSFCFLDIRSPGLGDTAMYLCATSRGGAGGPTETQYFGPGTRLLVL.

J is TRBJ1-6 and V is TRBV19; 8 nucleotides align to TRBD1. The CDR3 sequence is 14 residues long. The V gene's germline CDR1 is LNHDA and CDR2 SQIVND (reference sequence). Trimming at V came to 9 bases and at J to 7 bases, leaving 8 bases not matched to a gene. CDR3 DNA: TGTGCCAGCGAGACAGGGGCCGTAAATTCACCCCTCCACTTT. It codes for CASETGAVNSPLHF.

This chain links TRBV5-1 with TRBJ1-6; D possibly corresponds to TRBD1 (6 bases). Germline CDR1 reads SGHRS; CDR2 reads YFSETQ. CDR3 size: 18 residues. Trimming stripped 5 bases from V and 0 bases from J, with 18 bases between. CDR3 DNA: TGCGCCAGCAGGTTGACTGACAGGCTGAGCTCCTATAATTCACCCCTCCACTTT. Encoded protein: CASRLTDRLSSYNSPLHF. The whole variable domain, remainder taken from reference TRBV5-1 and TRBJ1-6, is KAGVTQTPRYLIKTRGQQVTLSCSPISGHRSVSWYQQTPGQGLQFLFEYFSETQRNKGNFPGRFSGRQFSNSRSEMNVSTLELGDSALYLCASRLTDRLSSYNSPLHFGNGTRLTVT.

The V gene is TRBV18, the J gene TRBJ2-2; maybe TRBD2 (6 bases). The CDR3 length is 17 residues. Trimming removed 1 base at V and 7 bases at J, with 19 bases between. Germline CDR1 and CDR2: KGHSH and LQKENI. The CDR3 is CASSPLEGSLADGELFF. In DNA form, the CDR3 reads TGTGCCAGCTCACCACTGGAGGGCAGCCTGGCGGACGGGGAGCTGTTTTTT. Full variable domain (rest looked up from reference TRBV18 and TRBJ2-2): NAGVMQNPRHLVRRRGQEARLRCSPMKGHSHVYWYRQLPEEGLKFMVYLQKENIIDESGMPKERFSAEFPKEGPSILRIQQVVRGDSAAYFCASSPLEGSLADGELFFGEGSRLTVL.

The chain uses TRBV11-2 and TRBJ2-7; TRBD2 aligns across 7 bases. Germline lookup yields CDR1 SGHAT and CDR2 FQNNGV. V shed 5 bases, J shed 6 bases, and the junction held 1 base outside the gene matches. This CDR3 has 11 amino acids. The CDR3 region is CASSGGGEQYF. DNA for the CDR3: TGTGCCAGCAGCGGGGGGGGCGAGCAGTACTTC.